This TCR beta chain was captured by sequencing in a study of T cells in Graves' hyperthyroidism and ophthalmopathy. Trimming stripped 5 bases from V and 5 bases from J, with 12 bases between. The CDR3 runs to 13 residues. Looked up from germline, CDR1 is LNHDA and CDR2 is SQIVND (reference sequence). Researchers amplified the TCR beta CDR3 regions from RNA transcripts. HTBI primers drove first-round RT-PCR of the TCR CDR3. TCRdb re-analysed the multiplex PCR reads in MiXCR, keeping a single row per CDR3 protein. The sample lists roughly 500,000 distinct CDR3 sequences, about 20% occurring once. The sample consisted of blood. The TCR comes from an older woman with Graves' ophthalmopathy. This sequence joins TRBV19 and TRBJ1-2; D is ambiguous. The CDR3 coding sequence is TGTGCCAGTAGTGGTGGAGGGTTATATGGCTACACCTTC. Its protein is CASSGGGLYGYTF. The whole variable domain, remainder taken from reference TRBV19 and TRBJ1-2, is DGGITQSPKYLFRKEGQNVTLSCEQNLNHDAMYWYRQDPGQGLRLIYYSQIVNDFQKGDIAEGYSVSREKKESFPLTVTSAQKNPTAFYLCASSGGGLYGYTFGSGTRLTVV.